The next 15 T cell receptor beta chains were all read from a single sample in a study of blood T cell repertoires in COVID-19. TCRdb keeps only in-frame clones here, not all; method: immunoSEQ multiplex PCR. The repertoire consists of tens of thousands of clones, with 86% occurring once and the leading ten covering approximately 12%. Sequenced material: peripheral blood. These receptors all stem from a human donor in a cohort sampled during active COVID-19.

V usage is TRBV7-2 and J usage is TRBJ2-7; D not resolved. The CDR3 extends over 11 amino acids. V lost 3 bases and J 3 bases, leaving 3 bases between the germline ends. Germline values: CDR1 SGHTA, CDR2 FQGNSA. The CDR3 sequence is CASSFSYEQYF. DNA for the CDR3: TGTGCCAGCAGCTTCAGCTACGAGCAGTACTTC.

V usage is TRBV7-3 and J usage is TRBJ2-3, with TRBD1 matching over 7 bases. The V and J ends lost 5 bases and 3 bases, in that order; junction bases with no gene match: 2. This CDR3 has 13 amino acids. Germline CDR1 and CDR2: SGHTA and FQGTGA. In DNA form, the CDR3 reads TGTGCCAGCAGCGACAGGGTTACAGATACGCAGTATTTT. Translated: CASSDRVTDTQYF.

The chain recombines TRBV3-1 (or the pseudogene TRBV3-2) with TRBJ2-7; D is unclear. Trimming stripped 0 bases from V and 0 bases from J, with 6 bases between. Germline assignment: CDR1 LGHDT and CDR2 YNNKEL (reference sequence). The CDR3 extends over 14 amino acids. CDR3 DNA: TGTGCCAGCAGCCAAGACCCAGTCTCCTACGAGCAGTACTTC. Encoded protein: CASSQDPVSYEQYF.

Here the CDR3 reads CASSISGAGEPKETQYF. The CDR3 DNA reads as TGTGCCAGTAGTATTAGTGGGGCGGGGGAGCCTAAAGAGACCCAGTACTTC. The rearrangement uses TRBV19 and TRBJ2-5; 7 nucleotides agree with TRBD2. The germline CDR1 and CDR2 sequences are LNHDA and SQIVND (reference sequence). The CDR3 is 17 residues long. Trimming at V came to 3 bases and at J to 3 bases, leaving 13 bases not matched to a gene.

This chain joins TRBV5-5 and TRBJ1-1; a possible D gene is TRBD1 (5 bases). CDR3 length: 13 amino acids. Trimming removed 4 bases from V and 8 bases from J, with 15 bases in between. Germline CDR1 is SGHKS and CDR2 is YYEKEE (reference sequence). The CDR3, as DNA: TGTGCCAGCAGCGAGCAAATGACAGCCGAAGCTTTCTTT. It encodes CASSEQMTAEAFF. Combining the CDR3 with reference TRBV5-5 and TRBJ1-1 gives the whole variable domain DAGVTQSPTHLIKTRGQQVTLRCSPISGHKSVSWYQQVLGQGPQFIFQYYEKEERGRGNFPDRFSARQFPNYSSELNVNALLLGDSALYLCASSEQMTAEAFFGQGTRLTVV.

J is TRBJ2-3 and V is TRBV3-1 (or the pseudogene TRBV3-2); D perhaps matches TRBD1 (5 bases). The CDR3 loop spans 13 amino acids. V lost 1 base and J lost 7, with 9 bases in between. Germline V lookup: CDR1 LGHDT, CDR2 YNNKEL (reference sequence). The CDR3 protein is CASSQGQGHTQYF. The CDR3 nucleotides are TGTGCCAGCAGCCAAGGTCAGGGTCATACGCAGTATTTT.

The chain employs TRBV27 and TRBJ2-1; 9 bases are a match to TRBD1. The CDR3 is 15 residues long. Germline V gene data show CDR1 as MNHEY and CDR2 as SMNVEV (reference sequence). J gave up 6 bases and V 6 bases, and 9 bases lay outside the gene matches. The CDR3 nucleotides read TGTGCCAGCAGCCGTTTGGGACAGGGTGGCAATGAGCAGTTCTTC. Its protein product is CASSRLGQGGNEQFF.

This chain connects TRBV10-1 to TRBJ2-5; 9 bases match TRBD1. Germline V gene data show CDR1 as WNHNN and CDR2 as SYGVQD (reference sequence). The V gene end was trimmed by 4 bases and the J gene end by 4 bases; junction bases not matched to a gene: 7. The CDR3 has 15 amino acids. CDR3 in amino acids: CASSAITGGRETQYF. CDR3 nucleotide sequence: TGCGCCAGCAGTGCCATTACAGGGGGCCGAGAGACCCAGTACTTC.

This chain links TRBV6-5 with TRBJ1-1; a weak D match, TRBD1 (6 bases). Trimming took off 6 bases at V and 0 bases at J, with 11 bases between the two ends. The CDR3 loop spans 14 amino acids. CDR1 MNHEY and CDR2 SVGAGI come from the germline V gene. For the CDR3, the DNA is TGTGCCAGCAGGGGACAAGGTTTGAACACTGAAGCTTTCTTT. Its translation is CASRGQGLNTEAFF.

This chain uses TRBV11-2 with TRBJ2-2; 9 nucleotides agree with TRBD2. Germline V gives CDR1 SGHAT, CDR2 FQNNGV. The V gene end was trimmed by 4 bases and the J gene end by 5 bases; junction bases not matched to a gene: 5. This CDR3 is 15 amino acids long. The CDR3 coding sequence is TGTGCCAGCAGCTCGCTGGCGGGGGGGACCGGGGAGCTGTTTTTT. Translated, it gives CASSSLAGGTGELFF.

Only a few counts were recorded for this clone. This rearrangement joins TRBV12-3 or TRBV12-4 to TRBJ1-1; unclear D gene. V shed 7 bases and J shed 3 bases, with 9 bases lying between them. CDR3 size: 12 residues. CDR3 DNA: TGTGCCAGCACCTATGGTGACACTGAAGCTTTCTTT. This gives the protein CASTYGDTEAFF.

This chain connects TRBV7-2 to TRBJ2-7; possibly TRBD1 for D (6 bases). V shed 5 bases and J shed 3 bases, with 8 bases lying between them. Germline CDR1 reads SGHTA; CDR2 reads FQGNSA. CDR3 length equals 12 residues. The CDR3 nucleotides are TGTGCCAGCAGCCGGACAGACTACGAGCAGTACTTC. It yields the protein CASSRTDYEQYF.

The genes are TRBV11-2 and TRBJ1-2; D gene unclear. Germline V gene data show CDR1 as SGHAT and CDR2 as FQNNGV. V was cut by 5 bases and J by 5 bases, with 12 bases left in between. This CDR3 is 13 amino acids long. The CDR3 bases are TGTGCCAGCAGCCCAGACGGGTCATATGGCTACACCTTC. It specifies CASSPDGSYGYTF.

CDR3 nucleotides: TGTGCCAGCAGTCGGACTTCTCATAACAATGAGCAGTTCTTC. This translates into CASSRTSHNNEQFF. V usage is TRBV28 and J usage is TRBJ2-1; the D gene is possibly TRBD2 (5 bases). Per germline, CDR1 MDHEN and CDR2 SYDVKM. V was clipped by 5 bases and J by 5 bases, with 13 bases between them. The CDR3 is made up of 14 amino acids.

The chain combines TRBV30 with TRBJ1-6, with D uncertain. The CDR3 totals 15 residues. Germline V lookup: CDR1 GTSNPN, CDR2 SVGIG (reference sequence). Trimming took off 2 bases at V and 7 bases at J, with 15 bases between the two ends. The CDR3 here is CAWSPRPRRNSPLHF. DNA of the CDR3: TGTGCCTGGAGTCCCCGCCCCCGCCGGAATTCACCCCTCCACTTT.